The clone carrying this T cell receptor beta chain was detected only once. These data are taken from a study of blood T cell repertoires in COVID-19. Study-wide background: The United States, Italy and Spain supplied acute and convalescent COVID-19 samples. The cDNA or gDNA used as material had been derived from T cells, B-cell-depleted T cells, or PBMCs.

This CDR3 has 16 amino acids. Trimming at V came to 0 bases and at J to 4 bases, leaving 5 bases not matched to a gene. The germline V gene has CDR1 SGHKS and CDR2 YYEKEE (reference sequence). In the original workflow: Using reference gene primer amplification, nucleated cell counts were estimated. The protocol was immunoSEQ multiplex PCR, while the TCRdb copy is restricted to in-frame clones and leaves out a portion. That table gives V, J and clone size, and the DNA gave D and trimming. The sample has approximately 94,000 clones, more than 75% seen once. The chain couples TRBV5-5 to TRBJ2-5; 11 bases are a match to TRBD2. The sequence derives from a human donor in a cohort sampled during active COVID-19. The sequenced sample was peripheral blood. The chain's CDR3 is CASSLVLAGGSETQYF. In DNA, the CDR3 is TGTGCCAGCAGCTTGGTCCTAGCGGGAGGCTCAGAGACCCAGTACTTC.